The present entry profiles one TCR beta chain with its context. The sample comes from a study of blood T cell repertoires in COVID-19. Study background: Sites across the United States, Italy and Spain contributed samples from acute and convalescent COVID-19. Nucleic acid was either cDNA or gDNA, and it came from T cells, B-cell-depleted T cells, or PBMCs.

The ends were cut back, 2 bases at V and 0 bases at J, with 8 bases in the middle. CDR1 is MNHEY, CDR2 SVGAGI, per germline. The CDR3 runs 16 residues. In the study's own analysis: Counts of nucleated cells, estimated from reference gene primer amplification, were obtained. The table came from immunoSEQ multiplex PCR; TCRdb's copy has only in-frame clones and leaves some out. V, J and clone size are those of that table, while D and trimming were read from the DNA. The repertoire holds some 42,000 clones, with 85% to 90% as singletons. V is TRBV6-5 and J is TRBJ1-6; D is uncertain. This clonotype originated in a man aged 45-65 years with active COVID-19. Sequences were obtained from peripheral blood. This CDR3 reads CASSYDKSSYNSPLHF. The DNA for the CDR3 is TGTGCCAGCAGTTACGACAAGAGCTCCTATAATTCACCCCTCCACTTT.